This entry lists 19 T cell receptor beta chains sequenced from one sample in a study of Graves' ophthalmopathy and Graves' hyperthyroidism. RNA served as the template for amplifying TCR beta CDR3 regions. RT-PCR in the first round used HTBI primers; a second-round multiplex PCR followed. TCRdb fed the multiplex PCR reads into MiXCR, producing one record per CDR3 protein. Found here are 400,000 to 450,000 distinct CDR3 sequences, around 20% of them singletons; the top ten hold 2.5% to 3%. The sample consisted of peripheral blood. Every receptor here comes from a woman aged 18-29 years with stable Graves' hyperthyroidism.

The rearrangement links TRBV11-2 to TRBJ2-7; 7 bases are a match to TRBD2. Trimming at V came to 5 bases and at J to 3 bases, leaving 13 bases not matched to a gene. Germline V gene data show CDR1 as SGHAT and CDR2 as FQNNGV. The CDR3 is 16 residues long. In nucleotides, the CDR3 is TGTGCCAGCAGCGAACCGCTCGGGCTAGCGGTCTACGAGCAGTACTTC. Residues: CASSEPLGLAVYEQYF.

This clonotype was detected ten times or more. This chain joins TRBV12-3 or TRBV12-4 and TRBJ2-7, with D hard to call. The V end was cut by 6 bases, the J end by 7 bases, with 13 bases between. The CDR3 is made up of 12 amino acids. The CDR3, as DNA: TGTGCCAGCAGCCGTAACCCCGGGGAGCAGTACTTC. Translation gives CASSRNPGEQYF.

This clonotype was picked up many times. The rearrangement joins TRBV28 to TRBJ2-7; D gene uncertain. Germline CDR1 and CDR2: MDHEN and SYDVKM. The ends were cut back, 4 bases at V and 4 bases at J, with 17 bases in the middle. This CDR3 region has 15 residues. CDR3 protein: CASSSSGRNLYEQYF. CDR3 DNA: TGTGCCAGCAGTTCGTCCGGCAGGAACCTATACGAGCAGTACTTC.

This clonotype came up many times. One junction end does not reproduce the germline sequence, and a read error may be involved. The genes are TRBV12-3 or TRBV12-4 and TRBJ2-5; D gene ambiguous. The CDR3 length is 15 residues. CDR3 residues: CASSLVVRKGEAQYF. The CDR3 DNA reads as TGTGCCAGCAGTTTAGTCGTCAGGAAAGGAGAGGCCCAGTACTTC.

This clonotype occurred many times. This chain connects TRBV20-1 to TRBJ1-5, with D perhaps TRBD1 (5 bases). Germline CDR1 reads DFQATT; CDR2 reads SNEGSKA (reference sequence). V lost 1 base and J 3 bases, leaving 7 bases between the germline ends. The CDR3 spans 13 residues. The CDR3 reads CSARVQDNQPQHF. The CDR3 coding sequence is TGCAGTGCTAGAGTACAGGACAATCAGCCCCAGCATTTT.

The rearrangement uses TRBV5-1 and TRBJ2-7, with unresolved D. Deletions cut 4 bases from V and 4 bases from J, with 18 bases between. The CDR3 has 15 amino acids. Germline-derived CDR1 and CDR2 are SGHRS and YFSETQ. Here the CDR3 DNA reads TGCGCCAGCAGCCGCCCGGGTCCCGGAGTGTACGAGCAGTACTTC. Amino acids: CASSRPGPGVYEQYF.

There are many counts of this clonotype. The chain links TRBV10-3 to TRBJ2-7; D is unresolved. V was shortened by 11 bases and J by 2 bases, with 13 bases between the two germline ends. This CDR3 comprises 12 residues. Germline assignment: CDR1 ENHRY and CDR2 SYGVKD. The CDR3 reads CAVTPTPYEQYF. The CDR3 DNA reads as TGTGCCGTCACCCCTACCCCCTACGAGCAGTACTTC.

This clonotype was picked up a small number of times. CDR3: CASAAGTGNTEAFF. The CDR3 DNA is TGTGCTAGTGCCGCCGGGACAGGGAACACTGAAGCTTTCTTT. This chain connects TRBV12-5 to TRBJ1-1; 8 bases match TRBD1. V lost 7 bases, J lost 1 base, and 5 bases stayed unmatched. There are 14 residues in the CDR3. The germline gives CDR1 LGHNT, CDR2 FRNRAP.

The chain carries TRBV20-1 and TRBJ2-5; D is perhaps TRBD1 or TRBD2 (5 bases each). With 3 bases removed from V and 1 base from J, the gap between germline ends came to 18 bases. Germline CDR1 DFQATT, CDR2 SNEGSKA (reference sequence). The CDR3 totals 16 residues. CDR3 sequence: CSASQLDRDGQETQYF. The CDR3 DNA follows: TGCAGTGCTAGCCAGTTGGACCGGGACGGCCAAGAGACCCAGTACTTC.

This clonotype was observed at least ten times. The V gene is TRBV20-1, the J gene TRBJ1-1; a possible D gene is TRBD1 (5 bases). The length of the CDR3 is 14 residues. V was clipped by 2 bases and J by 7 bases, with 17 bases between them. CDR1 is DFQATT, CDR2 SNEGSKA, per germline (reference sequence). CDR3 residues: CSARSVVSGREAFF. CDR3 in DNA: TGCAGTGCTAGATCGGTAGTTTCGGGACGTGAAGCTTTCTTT.

This clonotype was picked up many times. The chain employs TRBV12-3 or TRBV12-4 and TRBJ2-2; TRBD1 matches at 9 bases. The V and J ends lost 7 bases and 8 bases, in that order; junction bases with no gene match: 20. The CDR3 loop spans 18 amino acids. The CDR3 DNA sequence: TGTGCCAGCACCTCCCAATATACGGGACAGGGTAGGCGTGGGGAGCTGTTTTTT. Translation gives CASTSQYTGQGRRGELFF.

This clonotype was seen repeatedly, ten times or more. The V gene is TRBV7-3, the J gene TRBJ2-6; 7 nucleotides agree with TRBD1. The V and J ends lost 3 bases and 3 bases, in that order; junction bases with no gene match: 2. The CDR3 is 15 amino acids. Looked up from germline, CDR1 is SGHTA and CDR2 is FQGTGA. The DNA of the CDR3 is TGTGCCAGCAGCTTGCAGGGGGTTGGGGCCAACGTCCTGACTTTC. Translated: CASSLQGVGANVLTF.

There are many counts of this clonotype. The chain links TRBV27 to TRBJ1-6, with TRBD1 matching 7 bases. CDR3 size: 15 residues. Germline CDR1 reads MNHEY; CDR2 reads SMNVEV (reference sequence). Trimming took 3 bases from V and 14 from J; bases not matched to a gene: 13. CDR3 nucleotides: TGTGCCAGCAGTTTGGCCCCGGGACAGCTTTATGCCCTCCACTTT. Translated: CASSLAPGQLYALHF.

Worth noting for this clonotype: A much larger clone lies one base from this, so it may be a read error. This CDR3 reads CASSRQVGGPGEQYF. CDR3 bases: TGCGCCAGCAGCCGCCAAGTGGGAGGGCCTGGTGAGCAGTACTTC. The rearrangement links TRBV4-1 to TRBJ2-7; 7 bases align to TRBD2. Unmatched junction bases numbered 13, after V lost 4 bases and J lost 7 bases. Germline-derived CDR1 and CDR2 are MGHRA and YSYEKL. The CDR3 spans 15 residues.

In its sample, this clonotype was seen many times. The V call is TRBV6-5, the J call TRBJ2-7; perhaps TRBD1 as D (6 bases). Per the germline V gene, CDR1 is MNHEY and CDR2 is SVGAGI. Deletions cut 5 bases from V and 3 bases from J, with 11 bases between. This CDR3 spans 13 amino acids. The CDR3 is CASSQGRFYEQYF. CDR3 sequence (DNA): TGTGCCAGCAGTCAGGGGCGATTCTACGAGCAGTACTTC.

This clonotype has at least ten counts. This sequence joins TRBV5-5 and TRBJ1-6; D ambiguous. Trimming took off 0 bases at V and 7 bases at J, with 14 bases between the two ends. Germline-derived CDR1 and CDR2 are SGHKS and YYEKEE (reference sequence). CDR3 length equals 16 residues. The chain's CDR3 is CASSLVRQTTNSPLHF. In DNA, the CDR3 is TGTGCCAGCAGCTTGGTTCGGCAGACTACCAATTCACCCCTCCACTTT.

This clonotype has a handful of counts. A read error is possible here, since a much larger clone lies one base away. The genes are TRBV7-9 and TRBJ1-1; unclear D gene. There are 13 residues in the CDR3. Germline V gives CDR1 SEHNR, CDR2 FQNEAQ (reference sequence). The DNA for the CDR3 is TGTGCCTGCAGCTTAGCCCAGGCTAACGAAGCTTTCTTT. Translation: CACSLAQANEAFF.

This clonotype appeared many times. The rearrangement uses TRBV20-1 and TRBJ2-7, with 8 bases matching TRBD1. Germline lookup yields CDR1 DFQATT and CDR2 SNEGSKA (reference sequence). This CDR3 comprises 15 residues. Trimming removed 3 bases from V and 3 bases from J; junction bases left unmatched: 10. The CDR3 DNA reads TGCAGTGCTAGCGCCAGGACAGGGAGAGACTACGAGCAGTACTTC. The encoded protein is CSASARTGRDYEQYF.

This clonotype has ten or more counts. This rearrangement joins TRBV11-1 to TRBJ2-7; 8 positions agree with TRBD2. CDR3 length equals 16 residues. J lost 4 bases, V lost 3 bases, and 11 bases had no gene match. Germline V gene lookup returns CDR1 SGHAT and CDR2 FQDESV (reference sequence). CDR3 sequence reads: CASSFAGGNFRYEQYF. CDR3 nucleotides: TGTGCCAGCAGCTTTGCGGGAGGTAATTTTAGGTACGAGCAGTACTTC.